This T cell receptor (beta chain) came from a study of cytomegalovirus exposure and HLA in healthy donors. Points from the study as a whole: The authors listed roughly 150 TCR beta chains as cytomegalovirus-associated. Presence/absence results assume similar sequencing depth per donor, which may not hold.

V was clipped by 6 bases and J by 0 bases, with 10 bases between them. CDR1 and CDR2 (germline): LNHDA, SQIVND (reference sequence). The CDR3 has 14 residues. About this clone: Its matching antigen is unknown.

Nominal health characterized the donors when sampled, though unrecorded immune exposures were likely. PCR amplification relied on 60 Vbeta primers (plus 13 Jbeta primers). Method: immunoSEQ multiplex PCR; TCRdb's copy keeps in-frame clones and lacks some. Of around 200,000 clones in the sample, over 70% are singletons; the top ten hold less than 4%. Sample: PBMCs. This sequence joins TRBV19 and TRBJ2-3; D uncertain. The receptor's source is a woman aged 25 to 39 in good health and CMV-seropositive. CDR3 sequence (DNA): TGTGCCAGTAGATCGGGTCTAAGCACAGATACGCAGTATTTT. It codes for CASRSGLSTDTQYF.